This T cell receptor beta chain came from a study of shared clonotypes between healthy human individuals. Notes on the study in general: Even with large depth, rarefaction showed that sorted-subset sequencing was incomplete.

Cells designated naive CD8 were CD45RO-negative and were positively selected for CCR7, with terminally differentiated effector memory CD45RA+ cells excluded. Healthy HIV-negative adults with no recent acute infections or vaccinations were recruited as donors. The CDR3 contains 11 residues. Germline V gives CDR1 WSHSY, CDR2 SAAADI. V was clipped by 7 bases and J by 3 bases, with 7 bases between them. It was across several immunoSEQ plates that each subset's genomic DNA was evenly split. Sorted-subset replicate PCRs used 150 to 200 ng DNA, tens of thousands of T cell genomes. Here immunoSEQ multiplex PCR was the method, and the copy in TCRdb shows in-frame clones only, minus some. The sample lists hundreds of thousands of clones, 85% to 95% occurring once. This clone has just one count. Its cognate antigen is unknown. This sample also contains other DNA sequences that code for the same CDR3.

The TCR was taken from a woman aged 25-40 years in good health. This chain links TRBV10-2 with TRBJ2-7; possible D gene TRBD1, 5 bases. Sequences were obtained from naive CD8+ T cells sorted from blood. The CDR3, as DNA: TGCGCCAGCACTGACAGCTACGAGCAGTACTTC. Its protein product is CASTDSYEQYF.